This T cell receptor (beta chain) emerged from a study of cytomegalovirus exposure and HLA in healthy donors. About the research overall: Caucasian-associated ancestry cluster membership applied to about four fifths of several hundred genotyped donors.

Broader study findings: Reports showed the classifier diagnosing cytomegalovirus status with high specificity and sensitivity. An analysis was carried out at a later point. It showed that HLA-associated TCR beta chains were more clonally expanded than equally common non-associated chains. Being productive about 87% or about 30% of the time was typical of most TCR beta V segments in an earlier analysis.

PCR used 60 Vbeta primers and 13 Jbeta primers. Clones were read by immunoSEQ multiplex PCR, and TCRdb kept only the in-frame ones, dropping some. The repertoire holds 100,000 to 150,000 clones, with more than 70% as singletons. Trimming removed 6 bases from V and 7 bases from J; junction bases left unmatched: 8. This CDR3 region has 15 residues. Germline CDR1 and CDR2: KGHSH and LQKENI. Regarding this clone: Its antigen is not known.

What was sequenced was PBMCs. The clonotype comes from a male donor in good health and CMV-seronegative. V is TRBV18 and J is TRBJ2-1, with TRBD2 matching 11 bases. CDR3 in amino acids: CASSPGLAGLNEQFF. In DNA, the CDR3 is TGTGCCAGCTCCCCAGGACTAGCGGGCTTGAATGAGCAGTTCTTC.